The T cell receptor (beta chain) described here comes from a study of CD4 and CD8 cells across lung adenocarcinoma regions. With 5 bases removed from V and 5 bases from J, the gap between germline ends came to 18 bases. Germline CDR1 reads SGHTA; CDR2 reads FQGNSA. The CDR3 covers 15 residues. Each CDR3 protein gets one entry after TCRdb re-called the PCR reads with MiXCR. The table records 9,500 to 15,000 distinct CDR3 sequences, about 45% of them present only once. Sequenced material: CD8+ T cells from the margin of a lung tumor. The receptor comes from a female donor with lung adenocarcinoma. The CD4 and CD8 labels of this study may be unreliable. This chain joins TRBV7-2 and TRBJ2-5; tentative D call: TRBD2 (7 bases). The CDR3: CASSRGWGGRETQYF. CDR3 nucleotides: TGTGCCAGCAGCCGGGGGTGGGGGGGGCGGGAGACCCAGTACTTC.